The text below deals with one T cell receptor (beta chain). This clonotype was detected a few times. Its antigen remains unidentified. Nothing much larger sits one base from this clone, and base qualities are not available. V drops 6 bases and J drops 0 bases, leaving 12 bases in between. Inclusive of the bounding cysteine and phenylalanine, the CDR3 is 15 residues long. CDR3 DNA is the only sequence kept; it has 45 bases, read in frame from the first base. Library preparation used 5' RACE. Sequencing instrument: NextSeq 500. To correct for sequencing error and PCR bias, the TCR library protocol tagged individual cDNA molecules with unique molecular identifiers. Both TCR alpha and beta chains were sequenced, and tight co-correlation was observed between alpha and beta sequence abundances in each sample. The authors processed their data as follows. Decombinator V4 was used to perform V gene, J gene and CDR3 annotation of TCR sequences. Expanded TCRs were defined as changing significantly between any two time points under a Poisson model with p below 0.0001. TCR abundances were normalised to the total number of TCRs sequenced per sample and were expressed as counts per million. MAIT TCRs were defined by TRAV1-2 paired with TRAJ12, TRAJ20 or TRAJ33, and iNKT TCRs by TRAV10 paired with TRAJ18. A search of VDJdb, accessed on 1 November 2021, was run for TCRs annotated to CMV, EBV and SARS-CoV-2, with TCRs annotated for multiple antigens excluded. TCRdb reprocessed the public reads (quality trimming at Q25 with fastp, clone calling with MiXCR) and kept in-frame beta chains. CDR3 protein sequences are deduplicated, and each keeps its most common genes and DNA. What appears here as the V and J calls and clone size reflects TCRdb's work, not the paper's. For this sample the table gives roughly 100,000 distinct CDR3 sequences, of which 14% were detected only once. Together, the top ten hold around 5.8% of the sample.

These data are taken from a study of early T cells in non-severe SARS-CoV-2 infection (dated by TCRdb to the early 2020s). Regarding the research as a whole: Because TCR sequencing relied on bulk RNA taken from unsorted whole blood, pairing of alpha and beta chains was not possible. The paper as a whole reports these results and caveats: VDJdb matching was skewed toward anti-spike CD8 responses and likely underestimated virus-specific expansions, missing private and CD4 specificities.

A case-control design nested within a healthcare worker cohort in London, UK, was used, with weekly nasopharyngeal swab PCR tests and blood sampling performed. Between 23 and 31 March 2020, the week of the UK lockdown, healthcare workers were enrolled and then followed up weekly for as long as 16 weeks. Sequencing input: whole blood. This clonotype was obtained from an adult who was a healthcare worker with PCR-confirmed SARS-CoV-2 infection or an uninfected control (not recorded which). The sequence joins TRBV12-3 or TRBV12-4 to TRBJ2-1; matching of 6 bases hints at TRBD2 as the D gene. This receptor carries the CDR3 CASRRDLSSYNEQFF. The DNA sequence follows: TGTGCCAGCAGGAGGGACTTGAGCTCCTACAATGAGCAGTTCTTC.